One and the same sample provided the 13 T cell receptor beta chains below, sequenced in a study of blood T cell repertoires in COVID-19. TCRdb keeps only in-frame clones here, not all; method: immunoSEQ multiplex PCR. The sample lists about 280,000 clones, approximately 88% occurring once. The sequenced sample was peripheral blood. Receptors originate from a man aged 18 to 30 with active or convalescent COVID-19.

Worth noting for this clone: Other nucleotide sequences in the sample specify the same CDR3. The chain employs TRBV25-1 and TRBJ1-3, with D perhaps TRBD1 (6 bases). CDR3 size: 14 residues. Trimming pared 6 bases from V and 3 bases from J, leaving 12 bases between. CDR1 MGHDK and CDR2 SYGVNS come from the germline V gene. CDR3: CASRETGFGNTIYF. The CDR3 DNA is TGTGCCAGCAGAGAGACAGGCTTTGGAAACACCATATATTTT.

This clone is labeled medium-sized. V gene TRBV5-4 combines with J gene TRBJ1-2; D might be TRBD1 (6 bases). The CDR3 sequence is 13 residues long. V lost 1 base to trimming and J lost 8 bases, with 12 bases between them. The germline gives CDR1 SGHNT, CDR2 YYREEE (reference sequence). The CDR3 DNA sequence: TGTGCCAGCAGCTTGACAGGGCGGTACGGCTACACCTTC. Amino acids: CASSLTGRYGYTF.

The rearrangement joins TRBV27 to TRBJ1-5, with TRBD1 matching 7 bases. Germline trimming cut 8 bases from V and 5 bases from J; bases unmatched to any gene: 3. The CDR3 contains 12 residues. CDR1 and CDR2 from the germline V gene are MNHEY and SMNVEV (reference sequence). DNA of the CDR3: TGTGCCAGCGGGACAGCAGATCAGCCCCAGCATTTT. Protein sequence: CASGTADQPQHF.

The chain has TRBV27 and TRBJ2-1, with 11 bases that match TRBD1. Trimming cost V 3 bases and J 12 bases; bases outside gene matches: 4. Germline-derived CDR1 and CDR2 are MNHEY and SMNVEV (reference sequence). CDR3 size: 13 residues. CDR3 residues: CASSFGTGGTQFF. CDR3 in DNA: TGTGCCAGCAGTTTCGGGACAGGGGGGACGCAGTTCTTC.

This clone was counted a few times. The chain links TRBV19 to TRBJ1-6, with a weak D call TRBD1 (5 bases). Germline V CDR1 and CDR2: LNHDA, SQIVND (reference sequence). The CDR3 is made up of 14 amino acids. V lost 11 bases and J lost 9, with 20 bases in between. The CDR3 region has the DNA TGTGCCTCCCAGCGGGACGGGACCTCTTCACCCCTCCACTTT. Translating gives CASQRDGTSSPLHF.

The chain joins TRBV5-4 to TRBJ1-1, with D tentatively TRBD1 (6 bases). CDR1 and CDR2 from the germline V gene are SGHNT and YYREEE (reference sequence). The CDR3 loop spans 13 amino acids. Trimming stripped 3 bases from V and 6 bases from J, with 12 bases between. This chain's CDR3 is CASSSGQGAEAFF. CDR3 DNA sequence: TGTGCCAGCAGCTCGGGACAAGGGGCTGAAGCTTTCTTT.

CDR3 loop: CATSDSASGGQETQYF. The CDR3 nucleotides are TGTGCCACCAGTGATTCGGCTAGCGGGGGGCAAGAGACCCAGTACTTC. The V gene is TRBV24-1, the J gene TRBJ2-5, with TRBD2 identical over 11 bases. The CDR3 is 16 residues long. Germline CDR1 KGHDR, CDR2 SFDVKD. The V gene end was trimmed by 2 bases and the J gene end by 2 bases; junction bases not matched to a gene: 3.

The chain carries TRBV19 and TRBJ1-5, with a possible D match to TRBD1 (6 bases). Germline CDR1 and CDR2: LNHDA and SQIVND (reference sequence). Trimming took off 2 bases at V and 6 bases at J, with 20 bases between the two ends. The CDR3 loop spans 17 amino acids. CDR3: CASSISGGGSMGQPQHF. The CDR3 nucleotides read TGTGCCAGTAGTATATCTGGGGGCGGTAGTATGGGTCAGCCCCAGCATTTT.

V is TRBV19 and J is TRBJ2-2, with 8 bases lining up with TRBD2. The CDR3 is 14 amino acids. Per the germline V gene, CDR1 is LNHDA and CDR2 is SQIVND (reference sequence). Losses at the gene ends were 6 bases for V and 5 bases for J; bases not matched to a gene: 5. CDR3 sequence reads: CASSLGGATGELFF. Written as DNA, the CDR3 is TGTGCCAGTAGCCTCGGGGGGGCAACCGGGGAGCTGTTTTTT.

The V call is TRBV6-2 or TRBV6-3, the J call TRBJ1-5; D remains unclear. The CDR3 extends over 13 amino acids. Germline CDR1 MNHEY, CDR2 SVGEGT. V shed 5 bases and J shed 5 bases, with 10 bases lying between them. The DNA of the CDR3 is TGTGCCAGCAGTCCCGCGAGGGATCAGCCCCAGCATTTT. Amino acid sequence: CASSPARDQPQHF.

This chain uses TRBV2 with TRBJ1-2; no firm D call. Germline CDR1 reads SNHLY; CDR2 reads FYNNEI. V was shortened by 11 bases and J by 3 bases, with 19 bases between the two germline ends. The CDR3 runs to 14 residues. The CDR3 nucleotides read TGTGCCCGCTCCGGGAGACCGGAGGACTATGGCTACACCTTC. As protein: CARSGRPEDYGYTF.

A note on this clone: This specimen includes other DNA sequences encoding the same CDR3. J is TRBJ2-7 and V is TRBV4-1, with 10 bases identical to TRBD1. V shed 2 bases, J shed 3 bases, and the junction held 4 bases outside the gene matches. This CDR3 has 15 amino acids. Germline V lookup: CDR1 MGHRA, CDR2 YSYEKL. This CDR3 is CASSQPRDRGYEQYF. DNA of the CDR3: TGCGCCAGCAGCCAACCCCGGGACAGGGGCTACGAGCAGTACTTC.

This clone came up a few times. The V gene is TRBV19, the J gene TRBJ1-2, with 7 positions matching TRBD1. Germline assignment: CDR1 LNHDA and CDR2 SQIVND (reference sequence). The CDR3 is made up of 12 amino acids. V lost 10 bases, J lost 7 bases, and 9 bases stayed unmatched. In DNA, the CDR3 is TGTGCCATCAGACAGGCAGGGGGTGGCTACACCTTC. Protein product: CAIRQAGGGYTF. Using reference TRBV19 and TRBJ1-2 for the parts outside the CDR3, the full variable domain is DGGITQSPKYLFRKEGQNVTLSCEQNLNHDAMYWYRQDPGQGLRLIYYSQIVNDFQKGDIAEGYSVSREKKESFPLTVTSAQKNPTAFYLCAIRQAGGGYTFGSGTRLTVV.